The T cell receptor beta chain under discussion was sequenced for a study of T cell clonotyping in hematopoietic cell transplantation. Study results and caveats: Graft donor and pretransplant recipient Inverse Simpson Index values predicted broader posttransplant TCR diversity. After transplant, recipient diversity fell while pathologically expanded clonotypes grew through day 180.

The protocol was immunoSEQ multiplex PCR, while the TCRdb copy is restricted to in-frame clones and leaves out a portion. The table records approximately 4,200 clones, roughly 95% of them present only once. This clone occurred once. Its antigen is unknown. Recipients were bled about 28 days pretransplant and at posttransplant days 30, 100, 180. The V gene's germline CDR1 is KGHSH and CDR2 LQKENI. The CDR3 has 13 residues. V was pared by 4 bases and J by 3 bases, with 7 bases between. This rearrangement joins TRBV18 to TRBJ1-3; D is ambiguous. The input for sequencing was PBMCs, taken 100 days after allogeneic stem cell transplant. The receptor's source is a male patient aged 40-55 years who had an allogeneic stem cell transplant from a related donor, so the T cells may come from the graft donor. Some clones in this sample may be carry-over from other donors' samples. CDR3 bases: TGTGCCAGCTCACAGGGTTTTGGAAACACCATATATTTT. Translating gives CASSQGFGNTIYF.